A single sample gave rise to the 21 T cell receptor beta chains below, sequenced in a study of T cell clusters in autoimmune cytopenias. Some 38,000 genome equivalents of blood DNA were amplified for TRB. One tube held mixed TRB-A and TRB-B primer pools for touch-down PCR. TCRdb re-called the multiplex PCR reads, yielding one record per CDR3 amino acid sequence without DNA. Its table records a few thousand distinct CDR3 sequences. These data were likewise used in another study, on T cell repertoires in aging, cancer and after chemotherapy.

Material: peripheral blood. The receptor set was obtained from a human donor in good health.

This chain joins TRBV6-5 and TRBJ1-4; the TCRdb call, TRBD1, lacks DNA for checking. CDR1 and CDR2 from the germline V gene are MNHEY and SVGAGI. CDR3 length equals 15 residues. The chain's CDR3 is CASSQNQGRGEKLFF.

This clonotype ranks as medium-sized in terms of frequency. V usage is TRBV19 and J usage is TRBJ2-1. The CDR3 has 13 amino acids. Germline loops: CDR1 LNHDA, CDR2 SQIVND (reference sequence). The CDR3 loop reads CASSIGDYNEQFF.

The chain is built from TRBV15 and TRBJ2-7; TCRdb selects TRBD1, and the lack of DNA leaves this call unchecked. This CDR3 is built from 15 residues. The germline CDR1 and CDR2 sequences are LNHNV and YYDKDF (reference sequence). The CDR3 is CATSRDLGHTYEQYF.

The rearrangement uses TRBV18 and TRBJ2-7; the D gene TCRdb calls, TRBD1, cannot be checked with no DNA. In germline, CDR1 is KGHSH, CDR2 LQKENI. CDR3 length: 15 amino acids. CDR3 sequence: CASSPLGQGHNEQYF.

The V and J genes are TRBV5-6 and TRBJ2-6; as DNA is missing, the TRBD1 call by TCRdb cannot be tested. The CDR3 runs 18 residues. Germline CDR1 and CDR2: SGHDT and YYEEEE. The CDR3 loop is CASRLGGTGLLGANVLTF.

The rearrangement links TRBV18 to TRBJ1-1. The CDR3 loop spans 15 amino acids. Germline-derived CDR1 and CDR2 are KGHSH and LQKENI. The CDR3 spells CASSLTGTIDTEAFF. Using reference TRBV18 and TRBJ1-1 for the parts outside the CDR3, the full variable domain is NAGVMQNPRHLVRRRGQEARLRCSPMKGHSHVYWYRQLPEEGLKFMVYLQKENIIDESGMPKERFSAEFPKEGPSILRIQQVVRGDSAAYFCASSLTGTIDTEAFFGQGTRLTVV.

The chain links TRBV18 to TRBJ1-4. This CDR3 spans 12 amino acids. Per the germline V gene, CDR1 is KGHSH and CDR2 is LQKENI. This CDR3 is CASSPRGLGLFF.

This clonotype registers medium-sized (0.01 to 0.1%) by frequency. The V and J genes are TRBV29-1 and TRBJ2-5; TCRdb indicates TRBD2, and absent DNA this call remains unverified. CDR1 and CDR2 from the germline V gene are SQVTM and ANQGSEA. The CDR3 covers 15 residues. CDR3 in amino acids: CSVDGKAGVLETQYF. The whole variable domain, remainder taken from reference TRBV29-1 and TRBJ2-5, is SAVISQKPSRDICQRGTSLTIQCQVDSQVTMMFWYRQQPGQSLTLIATANQGSEATYESGFVIDKFPISRPNLTFSTLTVSNMSPEDSSIYLCSVDGKAGVLETQYFGPGTRLLVL.

The rearrangement joins TRBV5-5 to TRBJ2-1; absent DNA, TCRdb's TRBD1 call cannot be checked. CDR1 is SGHKS, CDR2 YYEKEE, per germline (reference sequence). CDR3 length: 11 amino acids. This CDR3 reads CASSLTGWQFF.

This CDR3 is CASSAGTGSADTQYF. This chain uses TRBV6-2 or TRBV6-3 with TRBJ2-3; the D gene TCRdb calls, TRBD1, cannot be checked with no DNA. Looked up from germline, CDR1 is MNHEY and CDR2 is SVGEGT. The CDR3 has 15 amino acids.

The chain combines TRBV27 with TRBJ2-4. CDR3 length equals 16 residues. Germline CDR1 is MNHEY and CDR2 is SMNVEV (reference sequence). The chain's CDR3 is CASSLSIQLAKNIQYF.

According to its frequency, this clonotype is medium-sized. The V gene is TRBV19, the J gene TRBJ1-2. The CDR3 runs to 14 residues. Germline-derived CDR1 and CDR2 are LNHDA and SQIVND (reference sequence). CDR3 residues: CASSRDRTNYGYTF. Full variable domain (rest looked up from reference TRBV19 and TRBJ1-2): DGGITQSPKYLFRKEGQNVTLSCEQNLNHDAMYWYRQDPGQGLRLIYYSQIVNDFQKGDIAEGYSVSREKKESFPLTVTSAQKNPTAFYLCASSRDRTNYGYTFGSGTRLTVV.

The rearrangement uses TRBV24-1 and TRBJ2-3; TCRdb's assignment of TRBD2 cannot be checked, as there is no DNA. Germline V CDR1 and CDR2: KGHDR, SFDVKD. CDR3 size: 16 residues. This chain's CDR3 is CATSDSQRGSTDTQYF.

The chain recombines TRBV15 with TRBJ2-1. The V gene's germline CDR1 is LNHNV and CDR2 YYDKDF (reference sequence). This CDR3 is 12 amino acids long. Here the CDR3 reads CATSRDWNEQFF.

CDR3 region: CATSAQLVTGELFF. The V and J genes are TRBV24-1 and TRBJ2-2. Germline assignment: CDR1 KGHDR and CDR2 SFDVKD. CDR3 length equals 14 residues.

This sequence joins TRBV21-1 and TRBJ2-3; the TCRdb call, TRBD1, lacks DNA for checking. TRBV21-1 is recorded as a pseudogene. This CDR3 comprises 14 residues. The CDR3: CASSKWGTGDTQYF.

The V call is TRBV20-1, the J call TRBJ2-1; there is no DNA to check the TCRdb D call of TRBD1. Germline CDR1 is DFQATT and CDR2 is SNEGSKA (reference sequence). The CDR3 length is 13 residues. CDR3: CSAHVGGGKEQFF.

The gene calls are TRBV27 and TRBJ2-7; with no DNA, the TCRdb D assignment of TRBD1 cannot be verified. This CDR3 has 16 amino acids. Germline CDR1 reads MNHEY; CDR2 reads SMNVEV (reference sequence). The CDR3 spells CASSPHSGLSSYEQYF.

By frequency, this clonotype registers medium-sized. Here the CDR3 reads CASSYERGMNNEQFF. V and J are TRBV6-6 and TRBJ2-1; TCRdb's D gene call, TRBD2, goes unchecked for lack of DNA. Germline CDR1 MNHNY, CDR2 SVGAGI (reference sequence). There are 15 residues in the CDR3.

The V gene is TRBV7-6, the J gene TRBJ2-1; without DNA, the TCRdb call of TRBD1 cannot be checked. Germline V gene data show CDR1 as SGHVS and CDR2 as FNYEAQ. The CDR3 contains 12 residues. The CDR3 sequence is CASSTDAGKQFF.

The V gene is TRBV18, the J gene TRBJ2-7. This CDR3 is built from 12 residues. Germline CDR1 and CDR2: KGHSH and LQKENI. CDR3: CASSPRVREQYF.